This T cell receptor (beta chain) stems from a study of control samples from healthy donors and cancer patients. The CDR3 runs 13 residues. CDR1 is MNHEY and CDR2 is SVGAGI in the germline V gene. V trimming: 6 bases; J trimming: 6 bases; junction bases outside the gene matches: 6. TCRdb's copy holds only in-frame clones and misses some; the assay was immunoSEQ multiplex PCR. The sample holds approximately 110,000 clones, 90% to 95% seen once. The TCR was taken from a woman aged 18-35 years in good health. The specimen sequenced was blood. The V gene is TRBV6-5, the J gene TRBJ2-7; 9 positions match TRBD1. CDR3 nucleotides: TGTGCCAGCAGACGGGACAGGGCTAGCGAGCAGTACTTC. This translates into CASRRDRASEQYF.